What follows are 25 T cell receptor beta chains derived from one specimen sequenced in a study of blood T cell repertoires in COVID-19. The method was immunoSEQ multiplex PCR; TCRdb's version includes in-frame clones alone and lacks a portion of them. The repertoire holds under 80,000 clones, with less than 90% as singletons. Input material: peripheral blood. The receptor set was obtained from a man aged 50 to 59 with active COVID-19.

The V gene is TRBV5-1, the J gene TRBJ2-7; no clear D gene. Per the germline V gene, CDR1 is SGHRS and CDR2 is YFSETQ. The CDR3 totals 14 residues. V lost 0 bases and J 1 base, leaving 8 bases between the germline ends. CDR3 loop: CASSLVVGSYEQYF. The DNA of the CDR3 is TGCGCCAGCAGCTTGGTTGTCGGTTCCTACGAGCAGTACTTC. Supplemented by reference TRBV5-1 and TRBJ2-7, the full variable domain reads KAGVTQTPRYLIKTRGQQVTLSCSPISGHRSVSWYQQTPGQGLQFLFEYFSETQRNKGNFPGRFSGRQFSNSRSEMNVSTLELGDSALYLCASSLVVGSYEQYFGPGTRLTVT.

The chain joins TRBV28 to TRBJ1-2; 8 bases align to TRBD1. The V gene end was trimmed by 4 bases and the J gene end by 8 bases; junction bases not matched to a gene: 15. The CDR3 loop spans 16 amino acids. CDR1 MDHEN and CDR2 SYDVKM come from the germline V gene. The CDR3 here is CASSSVRDRFAGGYTF. CDR3 coding DNA: TGTGCCAGCAGTTCGGTACGGGACAGGTTCGCGGGGGGCTACACCTTC.

This clone came up a few times. The chain combines TRBV28 with TRBJ1-2, with 8 bases lining up with TRBD1. The CDR3 covers 14 residues. Germline V gene data show CDR1 as MDHEN and CDR2 as SYDVKM. With V trimmed by 2 bases and J by 3 bases, 2 bases remained unmatched. The CDR3, as DNA: TGTGCCAGCAGTTTAAGACAGGGGTACTATGGCTACACCTTC. The encoded protein is CASSLRQGYYGYTF.

This rearrangement joins TRBV2 to TRBJ2-1; D may be TRBD1 (6 bases). Germline V lookup: CDR1 SNHLY, CDR2 FYNNEI. V was cut by 6 bases and J by 6 bases, with 12 bases left in between. This CDR3 comprises 13 residues. The CDR3 loop reads CASSRGTINEQFF. Here the CDR3 DNA reads TGTGCCAGCAGCAGGGGAACGATCAATGAGCAGTTCTTC.

This chain uses TRBV11-3 with TRBJ2-3, with TRBD1 identical over 8 bases. This CDR3 has 15 amino acids. V shed 6 bases and J 3 bases; nucleotides not matched to a gene: 8. CDR1 and CDR2 (germline): SGHNT, YENEEA. This chain's CDR3 is CASRGRDRSTDTQYF. CDR3 in DNA: TGTGCCAGCAGAGGGCGGGACAGGTCTACAGATACGCAGTATTTT.

The chain combines TRBV10-3 with TRBJ2-3; tentative D call: TRBD1 (5 bases). Trimming removed 9 bases from V and 7 bases from J, with 23 bases in between. Germline V gives CDR1 ENHRY, CDR2 SYGVKD. CDR3 length: 15 amino acids. This CDR3 reads CAIRRQGTQKHTQYF. The CDR3 bases are TGTGCCATACGCCGGCAGGGCACACAGAAACATACGCAGTATTTT.

The chain joins TRBV6-2 or TRBV6-3 to TRBJ2-7, with TRBD2 identical over 11 bases. The ends lost 6 bases at V and 1 base at J; junction bases unmatched: 2. The germline V gene encodes CDR1 MNHEY and CDR2 SVGEGT. The CDR3 has 14 residues. As DNA, the CDR3 is TGTGCCAGCAGCCGGACTAGCGGGTCCTACGAGCAGTACTTC. Translated, it gives CASSRTSGSYEQYF.

The rearrangement links TRBV28 to TRBJ2-7, with TRBD1 matching over 8 bases. The germline gives CDR1 MDHEN, CDR2 SYDVKM. V shed 5 bases, J shed 1 base, and the junction held 7 bases outside the gene matches. The CDR3 has 15 residues. CDR3 region: CASSQQGARSYEQYF. CDR3 bases: TGTGCCAGCAGTCAGCAGGGGGCGCGTTCCTACGAGCAGTACTTC.

This chain joins TRBV12-3 or TRBV12-4 and TRBJ1-5; D ambiguous. V lost 2 bases and J lost 3, with 2 bases in between. The CDR3 spans 12 residues. CDR3 DNA: TGTGCCAGCAGTTTACACAATCAGCCCCAGCATTTT. It translates to CASSLHNQPQHF.

This clone has just a few counts. The J gene is TRBJ2-5, the V gene TRBV28; 8 positions agree with TRBD2. V dropped 2 bases and J dropped 0; count of bases not matched to a gene: 14. Germline V lookup: CDR1 MDHEN, CDR2 SYDVKM. The CDR3 is 19 residues long. CDR3 nucleotide sequence: TGTGCCAGCAGTTTAAGTCCGGGACTAGGAGGATTGTACCAAGAGACCCAGTACTTC. Its translation: CASSLSPGLGGLYQETQYF.

The chain carries TRBV12-5 and TRBJ1-5; no reliable D call. The ends were cut back, 5 bases at V and 5 bases at J, with 4 bases in the middle. Per the germline V gene, CDR1 is LGHNT and CDR2 is FRNRAP. This CDR3 has 11 amino acids. The CDR3 here is CASGLDQPQHF. CDR3 nucleotide sequence: TGTGCTAGTGGTCTCGATCAGCCCCAGCATTTT.

The V call is TRBV18, the J call TRBJ2-5, with D possibly matching TRBD1 (6 bases). From germline, CDR1 is KGHSH and CDR2 LQKENI. With 8 bases removed from V and 1 base from J, the gap between germline ends came to 11 bases. This CDR3 comprises 13 residues. The DNA of the CDR3 is TGTGCCAGCGCCACAGGGATCCAAGAGACCCAGTACTTC. The encoded protein is CASATGIQETQYF.

The rearrangement uses TRBV6-5 and TRBJ1-2; 12 nucleotides line up with TRBD1. CDR3 size: 16 residues. The germline V gene encodes CDR1 MNHEY and CDR2 SVGAGI. Trimming cost V 4 bases and J 5 bases; bases outside gene matches: 8. The CDR3 DNA follows: TGTGCCAGCAGTTTGGGACAGGGGGCGGTCGTTTATGGCTACACCTTC. Translated: CASSLGQGAVVYGYTF.

The chain links TRBV9 to TRBJ2-5; 9 bases agree with TRBD2. This CDR3 contains 17 residues. V gave up 0 bases and J gave up 3 bases; unmatched junction bases: 9. The V gene's germline CDR1 is SGDLS and CDR2 YYNGEE. The CDR3 DNA reads as TGTGCCAGCAGCGTAGGATGGGGTAGCGGGGGAAAAGAGACCCAGTACTTC. Translation: CASSVGWGSGGKETQYF.

This clone came up once. The chain employs TRBV11-2 and TRBJ1-4; 8 bases are a match to TRBD1. V shed 3 bases, J shed 7 bases, and the junction held 1 base outside the gene matches. CDR3 size: 13 residues. Looked up from germline, CDR1 is SGHAT and CDR2 is FQNNGV. This CDR3 reads CASSFTGGEKLFF. Here the CDR3 DNA reads TGTGCCAGCAGCTTTACAGGGGGTGAAAAACTGTTTTTT.

The chain links TRBV11-2 to TRBJ1-1; D is perhaps TRBD1 (6 bases). CDR1 SGHAT and CDR2 FQNNGV come from the germline V gene. Trimming left V 3 bases short and J 10 bases short, with 21 bases between. The CDR3 has 15 amino acids. Written as DNA, the CDR3 is TGTGCCAGCAGCTTTAGCACGCCAGATCAGGGGAGAGCTTTCTTT. It encodes CASSFSTPDQGRAFF.

This clone was counted only a few times. The V and J genes are TRBV11-1 and TRBJ2-7; 7 bases agree with TRBD2. This CDR3 is 15 amino acids long. Germline CDR1 is SGHAT and CDR2 is FQDESV (reference sequence). V lost 6 bases to trimming and J lost 2 bases; unmatched junction nucleotides: 10. The CDR3: CASRLSGGGAYEQYF. The CDR3 nucleotides read TGTGCCAGCAGGCTTAGTGGCGGGGGAGCCTACGAGCAGTACTTC.

The V and J genes are TRBV10-3 and TRBJ1-6; D uncertain. In germline, CDR1 is ENHRY, CDR2 SYGVKD. V was trimmed by 7 bases and J by 10 bases, leaving 17 bases between them. The CDR3 is 14 residues long. CDR3 nucleotides: TGTGCCATCACACGGGAGGTCCCTGGATCACCCCTCCACTTT. Its protein is CAITREVPGSPLHF.

V gene TRBV6-6 combines with J gene TRBJ2-2; tentative D call: TRBD2 (5 bases). Trimming removed 6 bases at V and 8 bases at J, with 16 bases between. This CDR3 spans 14 amino acids. Per the germline V gene, CDR1 is MNHNY and CDR2 is SVGAGI (reference sequence). CDR3 coding DNA: TGTGCCAGCAGAACCCCCTGGACTCGAGGGGAGCTGTTTTTT. It is translated as CASRTPWTRGELFF.

The chain combines TRBV4-2 with TRBJ2-1; D perhaps matches TRBD1 (5 bases). Germline V CDR1 and CDR2: LGHNA, YNFKEQ. This CDR3 region has 15 residues. V gave up 2 bases and J gave up 6 bases, with 14 bases separating them. The chain's CDR3 is CASSQQYRLFNEQFF. The CDR3 DNA sequence: TGTGCCAGCAGCCAACAATACAGGTTGTTCAATGAGCAGTTCTTC.

The chain links TRBV9 to TRBJ1-1, with 7 nucleotides matching TRBD1. Germline V gene data show CDR1 as SGDLS and CDR2 as YYNGEE. V lost 4 bases, J lost 6 bases, and 6 bases stayed unmatched. The CDR3 length is 13 residues. CDR3 DNA sequence: TGTGCCAGCAGCCGGGACAGTGGCGCTGAAGCTTTCTTT. Translation: CASSRDSGAEAFF.

This clone came up once. CDR3 protein: CASSLLGSGRNTEAFF. For the CDR3, the DNA is TGCGCCAGCAGCTTGCTTGGTTCAGGGCGGAACACTGAAGCTTTCTTT. V usage is TRBV5-1 and J usage is TRBJ1-1; possible D gene TRBD1, 5 bases. The germline V and J ends were trimmed by 1 base and 1 base, with 14 bases remaining between them. CDR1 is SGHRS and CDR2 is YFSETQ in the germline V gene. The CDR3 has 16 residues. Full variable domain (outside the CDR3, taken from reference TRBV5-1 and TRBJ1-1): KAGVTQTPRYLIKTRGQQVTLSCSPISGHRSVSWYQQTPGQGLQFLFEYFSETQRNKGNFPGRFSGRQFSNSRSEMNVSTLELGDSALYLCASSLLGSGRNTEAFFGQGTRLTVV.

To note about this clone: A read error may account for a junction end that differs from germline. The chain combines TRBV18 with TRBJ2-3, with TRBD1 identical over 9 bases. The CDR3 runs to 15 residues. The V gene's germline CDR1 is KGHSH and CDR2 LQKENI. CDR3 bases: TGTGCCAGCTCCCCTGGACAGGGGTCGTTTCAAGGTGGGAATTTT. Its protein is CASSPGQGSFQGGNF. The complete variable domain, with remaining parts taken from reference TRBV18 and TRBJ2-3, reads NAGVMQNPRHLVRRRGQEARLRCSPMKGHSHVYWYRQLPEEGLKFMVYLQKENIIDESGMPKERFSAEFPKEGPSILRIQQVVRGDSAAYFCASSPGQGSFQGGNFGPGTRLTVL.

The chain uses TRBV19 and TRBJ2-2; TRBD1 is a possible D gene (5 bases). Germline CDR1 and CDR2: LNHDA and SQIVND (reference sequence). CDR3 length: 14 amino acids. With 7 bases removed from V and 2 bases from J, the gap between germline ends came to 11 bases. CDR3 loop: CASIGQPNTGELFF. In DNA form, the CDR3 reads TGTGCCAGTATTGGACAACCAAACACCGGGGAGCTGTTTTTT.

The chain is built from TRBV4-2 and TRBJ1-4; 7 bases are a match to TRBD1. The V gene end was trimmed by 5 bases and the J gene end by 10 bases; junction bases not matched to a gene: 10. Germline V gives CDR1 LGHNA, CDR2 YNFKEQ. This CDR3 has 14 residues. CDR3 in DNA: TGTGCCAGCAGCACCCAGGGGGAAGTGTCAAAACTGTTTTTT. Amino acid sequence: CASSTQGEVSKLFF.